The 2 T cell receptor beta chains presented below share a single source sample, sequenced in a study of CD8+ T cells in alopecia areata. cDNA reverse transcribed from extracted RNA served as the sequencing template. Repertoires were generated with immunoSEQ multiplex PCR, while TCRdb's copy carries only in-frame clones and drops some. Of some 240,000 clones in the sample, around three fifths were seen once. Source: CD4+ T cells sorted from blood, taken at week 0. These receptors all come from a human donor with alopecia areata.

The chain joins TRBV6-1 to TRBJ1-2; no firm D call. CDR1 is MNHNS and CDR2 is SASEGT in the germline V gene. V lost 7 bases and J 3 bases, leaving 9 bases between the germline ends. CDR3 length equals 12 residues. CDR3 sequence (DNA): TGTGCCAGCACTCCCCTCGACTATGGCTACACCTTC. It encodes CASTPLDYGYTF.

CDR3 nucleotide sequence: TGTGCCAGCAGCTTAGGACAGGTCGGTCGGAGCAATCAGCCCCAGCATTTT. It translates to CASSLGQVGRSNQPQHF. This sequence joins TRBV7-2 and TRBJ1-5; the D gene is possibly TRBD1 (6 bases). From germline, CDR1 is SGHTA and CDR2 FQGNSA. The V and J ends lost 1 base and 1 base respectively, with 14 bases between them. The CDR3 consists of 17 residues.